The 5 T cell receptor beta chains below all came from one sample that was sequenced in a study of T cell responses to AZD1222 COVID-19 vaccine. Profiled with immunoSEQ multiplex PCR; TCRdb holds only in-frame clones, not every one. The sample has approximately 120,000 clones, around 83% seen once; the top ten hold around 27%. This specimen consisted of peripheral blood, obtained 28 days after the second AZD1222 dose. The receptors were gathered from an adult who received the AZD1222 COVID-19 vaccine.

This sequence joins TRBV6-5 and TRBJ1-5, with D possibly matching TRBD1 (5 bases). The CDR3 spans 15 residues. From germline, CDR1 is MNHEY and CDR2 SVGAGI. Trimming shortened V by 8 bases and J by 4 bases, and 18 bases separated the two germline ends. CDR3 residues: CASLPGRVVNQPQHF. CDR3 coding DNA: TGTGCCAGCCTGCCCGGCAGGGTAGTGAATCAGCCCCAGCATTTT.

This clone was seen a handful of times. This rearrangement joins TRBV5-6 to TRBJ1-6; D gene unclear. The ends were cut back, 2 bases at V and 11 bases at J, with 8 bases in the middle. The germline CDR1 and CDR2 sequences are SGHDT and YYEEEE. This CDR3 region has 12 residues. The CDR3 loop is CASSLGHTPLHF. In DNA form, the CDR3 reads TGTGCCAGCAGCTTAGGTCACACACCCCTCCACTTT.

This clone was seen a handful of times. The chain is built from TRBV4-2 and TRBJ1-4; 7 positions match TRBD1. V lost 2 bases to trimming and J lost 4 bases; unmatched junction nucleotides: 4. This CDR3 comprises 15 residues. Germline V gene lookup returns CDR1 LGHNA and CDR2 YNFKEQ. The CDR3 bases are TGTGCCAGCAGCCAACCGGGACAGAGTAATGAAAAACTGTTTTTT. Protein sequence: CASSQPGQSNEKLFF.

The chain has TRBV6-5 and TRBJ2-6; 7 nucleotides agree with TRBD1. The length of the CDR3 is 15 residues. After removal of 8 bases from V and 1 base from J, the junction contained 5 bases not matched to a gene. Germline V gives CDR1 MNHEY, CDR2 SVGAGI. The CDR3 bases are TGTGCCAGCCGGACAGGAGAATCTGGGGCCAACGTCCTGACTTTC. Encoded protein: CASRTGESGANVLTF.

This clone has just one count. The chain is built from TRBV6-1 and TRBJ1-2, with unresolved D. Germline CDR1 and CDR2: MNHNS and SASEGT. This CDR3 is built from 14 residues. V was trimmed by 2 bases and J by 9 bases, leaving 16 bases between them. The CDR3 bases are TGTGCCAGCAGTGAATTTTCGTCGGGGAGAAGCTACACCTTC. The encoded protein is CASSEFSSGRSYTF.